This T cell receptor beta chain was observed in a study of neurological immune-mediated disorders. Time point: longitudinal time-point 1 (baseline). Volunteers at a blood bank in Maryland, USA, were the healthy controls. Unsorted libraries used 2 million PBMCs kept at -80 degrees C. The CDR3 totals 13 residues. Germline assignment: CDR1 MNHEY and CDR2 SMNVEV (reference sequence). Trimming removed 6 bases from V and 4 bases from J, with 11 bases in between. This clonotype appeared many times. It was by 5'RACE with 10-nucleotide random UMIs that the cDNA was made. The output of every sequencing run, over 180 million TCR-beta sequences, came from 15-18 subjects. Via MiXCR, TCRdb re-called the 5' RACE reads, giving one row per CDR3 protein. The table lists fewer than 90,000 distinct CDR3 sequences, 10% of them singletons, with roughly 10% in the top ten.

This chain connects TRBV27 to TRBJ2-3; TRBD2 might be the D (6 bases). The sample was PBMCs. The source is a young man in good health. The CDR3 DNA follows: TGTGCCAGCAGCCGAAGCGGGCCAGATACGCAGTATTTT. Residues: CASSRSGPDTQYF.